The subject of this entry is one T cell receptor beta chain. Its antigen is as yet unknown. The CDR3 is made up of 12 amino acids. Germline CDR1 and CDR2: ENHRY and SYGVKD. Trimming left V 8 bases short and J 2 bases short, with 10 bases between. This sample stems from a study of beta chain features in type 1 diabetes. Study-level findings and limits: TCRB CDR3s from Type 1 diabetes patients were moderately but significantly shorter in all four CD4+ subsets.

Expressed TCRB transcripts were sequenced after all isolated RNA was converted to cDNA. The average read count of naive, central memory and regulatory T cell samples was 3 million to 4 million. TCRdb's table, derived via immunoSEQ multiplex PCR, lists solely in-frame clones and lacks some. Of about 250,000 clones in the sample, 13% to 15% are singletons; the top ten hold around 0.025%. The authors took one heparinised blood draw, averaging roughly 100 mL, from each donor. Purity above 95% was achieved in all sorted populations. Sequencing was carried out using naive CD4+ T cells from blood. This TCR came from a woman in her thirties or forties in good health. The chain recombines TRBV10-3 with TRBJ2-7, with D uncertain. The CDR3 sequence: CAIGGSTYEQYF. The CDR3, as DNA: TGTGCCATCGGCGGCAGCACCTACGAGCAGTACTTC.